This entry features one T cell receptor (beta chain) sequence. The antigen remains unidentified. The V gene's germline CDR1 is LNHDA and CDR2 SQIVND (reference sequence). Trimming took off 1 base at V and 1 base at J, with 8 bases between the two ends. The CDR3 totals 15 residues. This sample was taken from a study of sequential checkpoint blockade in melanoma. Whole-study context: Under 25 patients had matched tumor biopsies before treatment and at week 13 after nivolumab or ipilimumab alone.

Study-level points and caveats: PD-L1 staining and CD8+ counts, not mutational load, tracked tumor T-cell clonality. Patients with week-13 increases in T-cell fraction and clonality benefited about 30 times more often.

Profiled with immunoSEQ multiplex PCR; TCRdb holds only in-frame clones, not every one. Seen here are roughly 2,000 clones, roughly 23% observed once, and the top ten hold about a fifth. Treatment described: randomized to nivolumab then ipilimumab (arm A) or the reverse (arm B). The chain uses TRBV19 and TRBJ1-5; D may be TRBD1 (5 bases). The source of this sequence is a human donor with melanoma. The starting material was tumor tissue (inferred from file names), obtained from a patient given nivolumab and ipilimumab in sequence. CDR3 bases: TGTGCCAGTAGTATAGGGGGACTGAGCAATCAGCCCCAGCATTTT. Protein product: CASSIGGLSNQPQHF.